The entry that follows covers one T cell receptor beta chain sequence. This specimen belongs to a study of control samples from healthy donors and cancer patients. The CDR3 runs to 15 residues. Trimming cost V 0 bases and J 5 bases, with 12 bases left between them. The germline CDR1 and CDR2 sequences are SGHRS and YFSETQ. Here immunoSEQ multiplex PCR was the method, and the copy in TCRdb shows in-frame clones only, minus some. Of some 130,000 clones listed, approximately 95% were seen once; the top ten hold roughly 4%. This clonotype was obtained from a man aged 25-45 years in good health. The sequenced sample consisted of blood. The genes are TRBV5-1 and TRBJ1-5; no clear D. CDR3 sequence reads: CASSLGLREDQPQHF. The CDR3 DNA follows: TGCGCCAGCAGCTTGGGTTTGAGGGAAGATCAGCCCCAGCATTTT.